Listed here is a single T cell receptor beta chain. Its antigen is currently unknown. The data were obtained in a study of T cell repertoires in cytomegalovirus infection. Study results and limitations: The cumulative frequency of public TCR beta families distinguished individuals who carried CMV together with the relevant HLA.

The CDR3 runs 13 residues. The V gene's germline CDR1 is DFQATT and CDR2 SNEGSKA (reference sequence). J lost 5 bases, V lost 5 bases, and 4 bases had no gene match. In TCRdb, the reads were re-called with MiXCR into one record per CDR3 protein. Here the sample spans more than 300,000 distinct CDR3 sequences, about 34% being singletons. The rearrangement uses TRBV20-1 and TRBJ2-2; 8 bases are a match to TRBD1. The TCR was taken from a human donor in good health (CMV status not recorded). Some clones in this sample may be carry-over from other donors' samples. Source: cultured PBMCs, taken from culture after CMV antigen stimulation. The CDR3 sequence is CSARRQGTGELFF. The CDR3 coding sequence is TGCAGTGCTCGAAGACAGGGGACCGGGGAGCTGTTTTTT.